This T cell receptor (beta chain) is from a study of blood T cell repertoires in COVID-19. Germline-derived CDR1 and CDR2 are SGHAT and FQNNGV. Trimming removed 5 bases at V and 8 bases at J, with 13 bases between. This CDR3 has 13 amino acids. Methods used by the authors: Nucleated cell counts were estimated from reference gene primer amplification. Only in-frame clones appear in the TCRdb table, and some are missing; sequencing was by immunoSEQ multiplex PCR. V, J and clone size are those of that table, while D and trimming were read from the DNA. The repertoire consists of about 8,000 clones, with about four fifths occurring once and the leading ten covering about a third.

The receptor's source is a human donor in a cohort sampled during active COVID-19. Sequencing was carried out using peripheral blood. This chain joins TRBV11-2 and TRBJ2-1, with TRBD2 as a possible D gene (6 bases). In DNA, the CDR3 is TGTGCCAGCAGCCTGGGACTTTTGGATGAGCAGTTCTTC. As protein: CASSLGLLDEQFF.